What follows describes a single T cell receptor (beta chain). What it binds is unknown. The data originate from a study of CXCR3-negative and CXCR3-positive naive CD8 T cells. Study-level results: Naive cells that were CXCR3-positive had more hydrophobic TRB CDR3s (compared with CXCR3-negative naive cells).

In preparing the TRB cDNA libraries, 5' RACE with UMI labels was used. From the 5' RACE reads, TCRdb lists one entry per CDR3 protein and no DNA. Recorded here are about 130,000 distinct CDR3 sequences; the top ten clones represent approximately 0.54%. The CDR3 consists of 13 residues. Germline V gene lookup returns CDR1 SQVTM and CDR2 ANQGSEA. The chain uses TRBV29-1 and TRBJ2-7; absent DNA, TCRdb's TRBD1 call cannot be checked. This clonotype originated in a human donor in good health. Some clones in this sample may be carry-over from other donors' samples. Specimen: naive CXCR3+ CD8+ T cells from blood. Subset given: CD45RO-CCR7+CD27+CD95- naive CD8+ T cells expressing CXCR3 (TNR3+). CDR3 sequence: CSVWWTSPYEQYF.